This is a list of T cell receptor beta chains from one sample in a study of cytomegalovirus exposure and HLA in healthy donors. Generated by immunoSEQ multiplex PCR, the TCRdb table keeps only in-frame clones and is missing some. This table has about 84,000 clones, 63% appearing once. The sequenced sample consisted of PBMCs. The receptors come from a woman aged 40 to 50 in good health and CMV-seropositive. Both conserved end residues are part of each CDR3. D genes are given only for firm matches. A clone size is listed for some rows: how often the clone was seen (once, few, many), or a class if it is expanded.

clone_size	v_call	d_call	j_call	cdr3_nt	cdr3_aa
NA	TRBV27	NA	TRBJ2-3	TGTGCCAGCAGGGTAACAGGGCCTAGAGATACGCAGTATTTT	CASRVTGPRDTQYF
NA	TRBV9	NA	TRBJ2-7	TGTGCCAGCAGCGTAGATGGGAAGGGAGGCTACGAGCAGTACTTC	CASSVDGKGGYEQYF
few	TRBV12-1	NA	TRBJ2-2	TGTGCCAGCAATCTCCTCCACCCTGGACTAGCGGGCTTCACTAGGGTCGGGGAGCTGTTTTTT	CASNLLHPGLAGFTRVGELFF
NA	TRBV10-3	NA	TRBJ2-1	TGTGCCATCAGTGGAGGTGAGGGATACAATGAGCAGTTCTTC	CAISGGEGYNEQFF
NA	TRBV9	TRBD2	TRBJ2-3	TGTGCCAGCAGCGTAGGCGGGAGGGCAGATACGCAGTATTTT	CASSVGGRADTQYF
NA	TRBV4-2	TRBD2	TRBJ2-3	TGTGCCAGCAGCCTAGGGACTAGTAGTGCAGATACGCAGTATTTT	CASSLGTSSADTQYF
NA	TRBV7-2	NA	TRBJ1-5	TGTGCCAGCAGCCCGGTAGACAGACTCAATCAGCCCCAGCATTTT	CASSPVDRLNQPQHF
NA	TRBV13	TRBD2	TRBJ2-5	TGTGCCAGCAGCGTGGGACTAGCGGGAGGAGAGACCCAGTACTTC	CASSVGLAGGETQYF
once	TRBV27	NA	TRBJ2-7	TGTGCCAGCAGTTTCGTCCTAGGAGGGATGTACGAGCAGTACTTC	CASSFVLGGMYEQYF
NA	TRBV7-6	NA	TRBJ2-1	TGTGCCAGCAGCTTAGGACTACTGGGAGACAATGAGCAGTTCTTC	CASSLGLLGDNEQFF
few	TRBV5-5	NA	TRBJ1-3	TGTGCCAGCAGCACCCGACAGTGGAGCTCTGGAAACACCATATATTTT	CASSTRQWSSGNTIYF
NA	TRBV28	TRBD1	TRBJ2-3	TGTGCCAGCAGTTCCCGGACAGGGTGGAAGTATTTT	CASSSRTGWKYF
NA	TRBV5-6	TRBD1	TRBJ1-5	TGTGCCAGCAGCTTGACAGGGGTGTCAGAACAGCCCCAGCATTTT	CASSLTGVSEQPQHF
NA	TRBV7-2	TRBD2	TRBJ2-4	TGTGCCAGCAGCCAGAGGACTAGCGGGGTAGCCAAAAACATTCAGTACTTC	CASSQRTSGVAKNIQYF
once	TRBV9	TRBD1	TRBJ2-7	TGTGCCAGCAGCGTCGGACAGGGGGCTAAGAACGAGCAGTACTTC	CASSVGQGAKNEQYF
few	TRBV29-1	NA	TRBJ2-7	TGCAGCGTCCGCCAGGGAGGACTCTCCTACGAGCAGTACTTC	CSVRQGGLSYEQYF
NA	TRBV5-1	NA	TRBJ2-7	TGCGCCAGCAGCGGCACCGGACTTCGCTCCTACGAGCAGTACTTC	CASSGTGLRSYEQYF
NA	TRBV6-6	TRBD1	TRBJ2-3	TGTGCCACCGGGACAGGGGGTGTGGATACGCAGTATTTT	CATGTGGVDTQYF
NA	TRBV2	TRBD2	TRBJ2-7	TGTGCCACCGGGACTAGCGGGCGTGAGCAGTACTTC	CATGTSGREQYF
NA	TRBV6-5	TRBD2	TRBJ2-7	TGTGCCAGCAGCCGGACTAGCGGGAGTCTCTGGGAGCAGTACTTC	CASSRTSGSLWEQYF
NA	TRBV2	TRBD1	TRBJ1-2	TGTGCCAGCGGAGGACAGGACGACTATGGCTACACCTTC	CASGGQDDYGYTF
once	TRBV4-3	TRBD2	TRBJ2-2	TGCGCCAGCAGCCAAACTGGGACTAGCAGTTCGAACACCGGGGAGCTGTTTTTT	CASSQTGTSSSNTGELFF
NA	TRBV2	NA	TRBJ1-2	TGTGCCAGCGAGGGTACTAACTATGGCTACACCTTC	CASEGTNYGYTF
NA	TRBV2	NA	TRBJ2-7	TGTGCCAGCAACTATGCTAGCTACGAGCAGTACTTC	CASNYASYEQYF
NA	TRBV6-1	NA	TRBJ2-7	TGTGCCAGCAAGGAGGGGGCGGGCGAGCAGTACTTC	CASKEGAGEQYF
NA	TRBV10-3	TRBD1	TRBJ1-1	TGTGCCATCAATCGGGACAGGGGCACTGAAGCTTTCTTT	CAINRDRGTEAFF
NA	TRBV10-2	TRBD1	TRBJ2-7	TGCGCCAGTCTACCGGGACAGGGGTTCGACGAGCAGTACTTC	CASLPGQGFDEQYF
NA	TRBV28	NA	TRBJ1-5	TGTGCCAGCAGTTTATGGACGGGATTGAGTCAGCCCCAGCATTTT	CASSLWTGLSQPQHF
NA	TRBV5-1	TRBD1	TRBJ1-1	TGCGCCAGCAGCTTGTTGCAAGGGGGCCCTGAAGCTTTCTTT	CASSLLQGGPEAFF
NA	TRBV9	TRBD1	TRBJ1-1	TGTGCCAGCAGCCCGGGGACAGTCACTGAAGCTTTCTTT	CASSPGTVTEAFF
NA	TRBV5-1	NA	TRBJ1-1	TGCGCCAGCAGCTTGTACAGGGCGAACACTGAGGCTTTCTTT	CASSLYRANTEAFF
few	TRBV7-6	TRBD2	TRBJ2-1	TGTGCCAGCAGCTTGGGGGGGGAGCAGTTCTTC	CASSLGGEQFF
NA	TRBV10-3	NA	TRBJ2-5	TGTGCCATCAGTGGGACAGCGACTGCAGAGACCCAGTACTTC	CAISGTATAETQYF
NA	TRBV4-3	TRBD1	TRBJ1-2	TGCGCCAGCAGCCAGGGATCTGACAGGGTGGGTCACTATGGCTACACCTTC	CASSQGSDRVGHYGYTF
few	TRBV28	NA	TRBJ2-3	TGTGCCAGCAGTTTGGCTAGCGCCACAGATACGCAGTATTTT	CASSLASATDTQYF
once	TRBV10-3	TRBD1	TRBJ1-5	TGTGCCATCAGCCGGGACAGCCTGAGGGGGCCCCAGCATTTT	CAISRDSLRGPQHF